This T cell receptor beta chain comes out of a study of PD-1 blockade in classical Hodgkin lymphoma. Trimming removed 3 bases from V and 0 bases from J; junction bases left unmatched: 6. CDR3 size: 19 residues. Germline CDR1 and CDR2: MNHNS and SASEGT. Concerning this clone: What it binds is unknown.

TCRdb's table, derived via immunoSEQ multiplex PCR, lists solely in-frame clones and lacks some. Of 95,000 to 100,000 clones in the sample, roughly 90% are singletons; the top ten hold about 6.1%. Broader study findings: Significantly greater TCR diversity emerged by C4D1 in CD4+ cells but not CD8+ cells. No one has yet defined what causes the repertoire differences, which may be disease activity or prior therapy. Patients with a complete response exhibited baseline diversity comparable to newly diagnosed patients. According to reports, newly diagnosed patients had lower baseline TCR diversity than healthy donors, and relapsed/refractory patients had lower baseline TCR diversity still.

Brentuximab vedotin exposure varied, and every patient relapsed after autologous stem cell transplantation. Source: peripheral blood mononuclear cells (PBMCs), taken before the second cycle of nivolumab. This TCR derives from a human donor with classical Hodgkin lymphoma. The chain recombines TRBV6-1 with TRBJ2-1, with 15 positions matching TRBD2. CDR3 loop: CASSDPGLAGGNSYNEQFF. The DNA of the CDR3 is TGTGCCAGCAGTGATCCGGGACTAGCGGGGGGAAACTCCTACAATGAGCAGTTCTTC.